Listed below are T cell receptor beta chains from one sample, sequenced in a study of cytomegalovirus exposure and HLA in healthy donors. The protocol was immunoSEQ multiplex PCR, while the TCRdb copy is restricted to in-frame clones and leaves out a portion. Here the sample spans 150,000 to 200,000 clones, about 81% being singletons. The sample was PBMCs. These receptors all come from a man aged 18 to 29 in good health and CMV-seronegative. Each CDR3 is given with its conserved first and last residue. D genes are given only for firm matches. Rows give clone size only sometimes, using once, few, many, or a class for an expanded clone.

14 | NA | TRBJ2-7 | NA | TRBV10-3 | TGTGCCATCTCACCCCCAACCGGGACCTACGAGCAGTACTTC | CAISPPTGTYEQYF
19 | NA | TRBJ2-7 | NA | TRBV5-5 | TGTGCCAGCAGCTTCCTGACCGGGTCGATCTCCCTCGCCTCCTACGAGCAGTACTTC | CASSFLTGSISLASYEQYF
15 | NA | TRBJ2-1 | TRBD2 | TRBV5-4 | TGTGCCAGCAGCCTTGCGCTAGCGGGAGGCAATGAGCAGTTCTTC | CASSLALAGGNEQFF
13 | NA | TRBJ1-1 | TRBD1 | TRBV19 | TGTGCCAGCCGGGACAGCTTGAACACTGAAGCTTTCTTT | CASRDSLNTEAFF
15 | NA | TRBJ2-3 | NA | TRBV6-1 | TGTGCCAGCAGTGAAGCGGGGGGGCCGCAGGATACGCAGTATTTT | CASSEAGGPQDTQYF
16 | NA | TRBJ1-6 | NA | TRBV9 | TGTGCCAGCAGCTCTAAGGGGGGGGCCCGTAATTCACCCCTCCACTTT | CASSSKGGARNSPLHF
15 | NA | TRBJ2-4 | TRBD2 | TRBV5-1 | TGCGCCAGCAGCTCCCAGGGACTAGCGGGAGACATTCAGTACTTC | CASSSQGLAGDIQYF
13 | NA | TRBJ1-3 | NA | TRBV25-1 | TGTGCCAGCAGTCGAGGGACTGGAAACACCATATATTTT | CASSRGTGNTIYF
15 | NA | TRBJ1-5 | NA | TRBV15 | TGTGCCACCAGCAGAGATCCGCGGGACTTTCAGCCCCAGCATTTT | CATSRDPRDFQPQHF
15 | NA | TRBJ2-4 | NA | TRBV23-1 | TGCGCCAGCAGTCCGGTTCCGGTCGTCAAAAACATTCAGTACTTC | CASSPVPVVKNIQYF
11 | NA | TRBJ1-2 | NA | TRBV28 | TGTGCCAGCGGCAGGAGGGATGGCTACACCTTC | CASGRRDGYTF
17 | NA | TRBJ1-2 | TRBD1 | TRBV7-2 | TGTGCCAGCAGCTTAGAGGGACAGGGGACCAAGATCTATGGCTACACCTTC | CASSLEGQGTKIYGYTF
11 | few | TRBJ1-1 | NA | TRBV29-1 | TGCAGCGTTTCGGCGGGAACTGAAGCTTTCTTT | CSVSAGTEAFF
14 | NA | TRBJ1-5 | TRBD1 | TRBV6-6 | TGTGCCAGTCAATCACAGGGGGAGAATCAGCCCCAGCATTTT | CASQSQGENQPQHF
15 | NA | TRBJ2-5 | TRBD2 | TRBV7-6 | TGTGCCAGCAGCTTAGCGACTAGCGGGAGAGAGACCCAGTACTTC | CASSLATSGRETQYF
15 | NA | TRBJ2-5 | TRBD1 | TRBV4-3 | TGCGCCAGCAGCCTTAACCCGACAGGGCAAGAGACCCAGTACTTC | CASSLNPTGQETQYF
16 | NA | TRBJ2-7 | TRBD2 | TRBV7-9 | TGTGCCAGCAGCTCCGGGACTAGCGGGGGGGCACGGGAGCAGTACTTC | CASSSGTSGGAREQYF
15 | NA | TRBJ2-2 | NA | TRBV9 | TGTGCCAGCAGCGTAGAAGGAGATCCCACCGGGGAGCTGTTTTTT | CASSVEGDPTGELFF
13 | NA | TRBJ2-7 | NA | TRBV29-1 | TGCAGCGTTGAACAGGGGAGTACCTACGAGCAGTACTTC | CSVEQGSTYEQYF
15 | few | TRBJ2-7 | TRBD1 | TRBV11-2 | TGTGCCAGCAGCTTCGCCAGACAGGGCGGATACGAGCAGTACTTC | CASSFARQGGYEQYF
15 | NA | TRBJ2-3 | NA | TRBV7-7 | TGTGCTAGCAGCTTAGCGGTGGAGGGGTTAGATACGCAGTATTTT | CASSLAVEGLDTQYF
14 | NA | TRBJ2-4 | TRBD1 | TRBV28 | TGTGCCAGCAGTTTTTCAGGGGGCGGATTCATTCAGTACTTC | CASSFSGGGFIQYF
15 | NA | TRBJ1-5 | TRBD1 | TRBV28 | TGTGCCAGCAGTCCCCGGGACAGGGGAATTCAGCCCCAGCATTTT | CASSPRDRGIQPQHF
16 | NA | TRBJ2-5 | TRBD2 | TRBV9 | TGTGCCAGCAGCGTGGCGGCGGGGGGGGGATCAGAGACCCAGCACTTC | CASSVAAGGGSETQHF
15 | few | TRBJ2-2 | NA | TRBV7-2 | TGTGCCAGCAGCTTATTAGGGGCGAACACCGGGGAGCTGTTTTTT | CASSLLGANTGELFF
15 | NA | TRBJ1-1 | TRBD1 | TRBV6-1 | TGTGCCAGCAGTGATTTGACAGGGAAAGTCACTGAAGCTTTCTTT | CASSDLTGKVTEAFF
12 | NA | TRBJ1-3 | NA | TRBV29-1 | TGCAGCGCCCAGGGGAGTGGAAACACCATATATTTT | CSAQGSGNTIYF
15 | NA | TRBJ2-1 | TRBD2 | TRBV4-3 | TGCGCCAGCAGCCAAGACTCTAGCGGGGGGCCTGAGCAGTTCTTC | CASSQDSSGGPEQFF
16 | NA | TRBJ2-7 | TRBD1 | TRBV4-2 | TGTGCCAGCAGCCAAGACCTAACAGGGGCCTCCTACGAGCAGTACTTC | CASSQDLTGASYEQYF
14 | NA | TRBJ1-1 | TRBD1 | TRBV5-1 | TGCGCCAGCCGCTTGACAGGGCGAAACACTGAAGCTTTCTTT | CASRLTGRNTEAFF
18 | NA | TRBJ2-7 | TRBD1 | TRBV9 | TGTGCCAGCAGCGTAGGGATCTCGCGGACAGGCAGCTCCTACGAGCAGTACTTC | CASSVGISRTGSSYEQYF
15 | few | TRBJ2-7 | NA | TRBV9 | TGTGCCAGCAGCCCCCTAGGGGGAAATACCTACGAGCAGTACTTC | CASSPLGGNTYEQYF